The 15 T cell receptor beta chains below come from one sample, sequenced in a study of spatial heterogeneity in lung cancer. Time point described: blood at routine non-recurrence follow-up after resection. TCRdb processed the 5' RACE reads anew with MiXCR; each CDR3 protein has one entry. The sample lists roughly 99,000 distinct CDR3 sequences; 15% to 20% were seen once. Source: PBMCs, taken at follow-up. Receptors were obtained from a male donor with early-stage non-small cell lung cancer.

This clonotype was observed a single time. V and J are TRBV5-4 and TRBJ2-2; possibly TRBD1 for D (5 bases). The CDR3 length is 12 residues. The V end was cut by 6 bases, the J end by 4 bases, with 7 bases between. CDR1 SGHNT and CDR2 YYREEE come from the germline V gene (reference sequence). Written as DNA, the CDR3 is TGTGCCAGCACAGACAGCACCGGGGAGCTGTTTTTT. It translates to CASTDSTGELFF.

This clonotype appeared a few times. J is TRBJ1-6 and V is TRBV7-2; tentatively, D is TRBD1 (5 bases). CDR3 length: 15 amino acids. The germline V gene has CDR1 SGHTA and CDR2 FQGNSA. The germline V and J ends were trimmed by 6 bases and 9 bases, with 18 bases remaining between them. The CDR3 region is CASRRTGGLGSPLHF. The CDR3, as DNA: TGTGCCAGCAGACGTACGGGGGGACTAGGTTCACCCCTCCACTTT.

This chain joins TRBV19 and TRBJ1-3; TRBD1 might be the D (6 bases). There are 15 residues in the CDR3. Germline CDR1 is LNHDA and CDR2 is SQIVND (reference sequence). Deletions cut 6 bases from V and 0 bases from J, with 12 bases between. The DNA for the CDR3 is TGTGCCAGTAGCCTGGGACATACCTCTGGAAACACCATATATTTT. Its translation: CASSLGHTSGNTIYF.

This clonotype has a handful of counts. This may be a read error: a much more frequent sequence differs by one nucleotide. V gene TRBV7-2 combines with J gene TRBJ2-3; D is possibly TRBD2 (5 bases). Germline-derived CDR1 and CDR2 are SGHTA and FQGNSA. The CDR3 contains 13 residues. The V and J ends lost 0 bases and 5 bases respectively, with 6 bases between them. The CDR3 DNA reads as TGTGCCAGCAGCTTAGCGGCGGGAGATACGCAGTATTTT. It yields the protein CASSLAAGDTQYF.

This clonotype was counted ten times or more. The chain couples TRBV5-1 to TRBJ2-7; 10 nucleotides line up with TRBD1. Germline V gene data show CDR1 as SGHRS and CDR2 as YFSETQ. The CDR3 spans 16 residues. V trimming: 4 bases; J trimming: 1 base; junction bases outside the gene matches: 8. CDR3 amino acids: CASSRQPGQGSYEQYV. For the CDR3, the DNA is TGCGCCAGCAGCCGACAACCGGGACAGGGGTCCTACGAGCAGTACGTC.

This sequence joins TRBV7-6 and TRBJ1-6, with D tentatively TRBD1 (5 bases). This CDR3 comprises 13 residues. Trimming left V 1 base short and J 9 bases short, with 7 bases between. CDR1 is SGHVS and CDR2 is FNYEAQ in the germline V gene. The CDR3 sequence: CASSLGGPSPLHF. CDR3 DNA: TGTGCCAGCAGCTTAGGGGGACCTTCACCCCTCCACTTT.

This clonotype appeared many times. The chain combines TRBV24-1 with TRBJ1-1; D not resolved. Trimming took 7 bases from V and 1 from J, leaving 9 bases between them. CDR3 size: 13 residues. The germline V gene encodes CDR1 KGHDR and CDR2 SFDVKD. The CDR3 DNA follows: TGTGCCACCAGGTTATCAGCGAACACTGAAGCTTTCTTT. It specifies CATRLSANTEAFF.

This clonotype has just a few counts. This CDR3 is CSASSASGSDEQFF. DNA of the CDR3: TGCAGTGCTAGTTCGGCTAGCGGGAGTGATGAGCAGTTCTTC. The V and J genes are TRBV20-1 and TRBJ2-1; 10 nucleotides line up with TRBD2. The CDR3 length is 14 residues. Germline-derived CDR1 and CDR2 are DFQATT and SNEGSKA (reference sequence). V lost 3 bases to trimming and J lost 8 bases; unmatched junction nucleotides: 7.

This clonotype turned up a few times. The J gene is TRBJ2-2, the V gene TRBV24-1; the D is unclear. The V end was cut by 3 bases, the J end by 6 bases, with 19 bases between. CDR1 is KGHDR, CDR2 SFDVKD, per germline. The CDR3 consists of 17 residues. CDR3 sequence (DNA): TGTGCCACCAGTGATCCTTCCGACTCATTCGCCCCCGGGGAGCTGTTTTTT. This codes for CATSDPSDSFAPGELFF.

The chain carries TRBV7-9 and TRBJ2-7; 9 positions agree with TRBD1. The CDR3 has 14 amino acids. Germline CDR1 reads SEHNR; CDR2 reads FQNEAQ (reference sequence). V trimming: 4 bases; J trimming: 3 bases; junction bases outside the gene matches: 4. The CDR3: CASSSGTGYYEQYF. The CDR3 DNA follows: TGTGCCAGCAGCTCCGGGACAGGGTACTACGAGCAGTACTTC.

There are a few counts of this clonotype. J is TRBJ1-3 and V is TRBV6-1; D is ambiguous. Germline CDR1 reads MNHNS; CDR2 reads SASEGT. The germline V and J ends were trimmed by 4 bases and 0 bases, with 10 bases remaining between them. This CDR3 spans 15 amino acids. The CDR3 nucleotides are TGTGCCAGCAGTGCCGGACGGAGCTCTGGAAACACCATATATTTT. This gives the protein CASSAGRSSGNTIYF.

In its sample, this clonotype was seen a few times. The chain has TRBV19 and TRBJ1-6; D is uncertain. Trimming removed 5 bases from V and 8 bases from J, with 10 bases in between. CDR3 length: 13 amino acids. Germline-derived CDR1 and CDR2 are LNHDA and SQIVND (reference sequence). The CDR3 bases are TGTGCCAGTAGTTCCGTCTGGGATTCACCCCTCCACTTT. Its protein product is CASSSVWDSPLHF.

The CDR3 here is CASSDGTGIRSETQYF. CDR3 DNA sequence: TGTGCCAGCAGTGACGGGACAGGGATACGGTCAGAGACCCAGTACTTC. V and J are TRBV12-3 or TRBV12-4 and TRBJ2-5; TRBD1 matches at 9 bases. V shed 5 bases and J 4 bases; nucleotides not matched to a gene: 11. This CDR3 spans 16 amino acids.

At least ten counts were recorded for this clonotype. This rearrangement joins TRBV11-2 to TRBJ2-3, with 9 nucleotides matching TRBD1. Germline CDR1 and CDR2: SGHAT and FQNNGV. The CDR3 sequence is 15 residues long. After removal of 5 bases from V and 3 bases from J, the junction contained 6 bases not matched to a gene. The CDR3 sequence: CASSAGQGKTDTQYF. The DNA for the CDR3 is TGTGCCAGCAGCGCGGGACAGGGTAAAACAGATACGCAGTATTTT.

This chain links TRBV28 with TRBJ1-4; no definite D call. The V gene lost 3 bases and the J gene lost 2 bases, with 1 base spanning the gap. This CDR3 region has 12 residues. From germline, CDR1 is MDHEN and CDR2 SYDVKM. The CDR3 DNA sequence: TGTGCCAGCAGTTTGACTAATGAAAAACTGTTTTTT. This sequence encodes CASSLTNEKLFF.